This section outlines one T cell receptor (beta chain) sequence together with its context. What it binds is not known. Sequenced by immunoSEQ multiplex PCR; TCRdb stores in-frame clones only, minus some. The sample has some 96,000 clones; 75% to 95% are singletons. V was pared by 3 bases and J by 7 bases, with 14 bases between. Germline CDR1 and CDR2: SGHRS and YFSETQ. CDR3 length equals 14 residues. The record originates from a study of graft-versus-host responses after intestinal transplantation. Study-level information: All of the recipients had induction that used anti-thymocyte globulin, then tacrolimus and steroids for two to four years. The study, taken as a whole, reports: Ileal or blood samples showed some GvH clones first, and such clones were also found in recipient marrow.

V usage is TRBV5-1 and J usage is TRBJ1-5; tentative D call: TRBD1 (6 bases). This sequence was found in a human patient who received an intestinal transplant, so some T cells may come from the graft donor. The sequencing used PBMCs, collected 453 days after intestinal transplant. The CDR3 nucleotides are TGCGCCAGCAGCTGGGAACAGGGATCGCAGCCCCAGCATTTT. It yields the protein CASSWEQGSQPQHF.